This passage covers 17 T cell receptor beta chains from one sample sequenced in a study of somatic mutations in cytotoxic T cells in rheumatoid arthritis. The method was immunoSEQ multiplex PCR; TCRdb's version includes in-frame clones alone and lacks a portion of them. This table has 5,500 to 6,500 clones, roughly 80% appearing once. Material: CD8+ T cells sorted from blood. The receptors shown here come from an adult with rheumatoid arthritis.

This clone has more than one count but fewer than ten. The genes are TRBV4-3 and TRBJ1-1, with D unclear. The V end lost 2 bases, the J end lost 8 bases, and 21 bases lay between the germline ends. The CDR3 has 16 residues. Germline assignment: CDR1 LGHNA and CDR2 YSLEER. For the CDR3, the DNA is TGCGCCAGCAGCCAATGGGTCTCCTCAGACCGCTCCGAAGCTTTCTTT. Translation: CASSQWVSSDRSEAFF.

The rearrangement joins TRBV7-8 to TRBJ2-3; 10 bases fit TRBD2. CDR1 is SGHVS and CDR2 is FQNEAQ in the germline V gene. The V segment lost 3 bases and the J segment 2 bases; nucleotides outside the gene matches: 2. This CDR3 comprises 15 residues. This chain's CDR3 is CASSLTSGFTDTQYF. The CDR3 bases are TGTGCCAGCAGCTTGACTAGCGGGTTCACAGATACGCAGTATTTT.

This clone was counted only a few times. The CDR3, as DNA: TGTGCCAGCAGCTTAGATGAAAAACTGTTTTTT. Its translation is CASSLDEKLFF. The J gene is TRBJ1-4, the V gene TRBV7-9; D not resolved. CDR1 is SEHNR, CDR2 FQNEAQ, per germline (reference sequence). The CDR3 is 11 residues long. V lost 1 base to trimming and J lost 6 bases, with 0 bases between them.

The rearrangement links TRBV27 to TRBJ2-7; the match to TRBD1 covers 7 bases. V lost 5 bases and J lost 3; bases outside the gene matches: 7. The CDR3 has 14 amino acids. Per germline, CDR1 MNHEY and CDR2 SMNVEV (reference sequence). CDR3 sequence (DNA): TGTGCCAGCAGTCCCGGACAGGAACTCTACGAGCAGTACTTC. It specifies CASSPGQELYEQYF.

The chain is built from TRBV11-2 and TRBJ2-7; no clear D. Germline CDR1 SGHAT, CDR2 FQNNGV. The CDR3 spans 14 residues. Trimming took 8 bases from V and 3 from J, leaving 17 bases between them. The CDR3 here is CASSSPLHHYEQYF. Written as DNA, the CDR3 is TGTGCCAGCTCTTCCCCCCTCCACCACTACGAGCAGTACTTC.

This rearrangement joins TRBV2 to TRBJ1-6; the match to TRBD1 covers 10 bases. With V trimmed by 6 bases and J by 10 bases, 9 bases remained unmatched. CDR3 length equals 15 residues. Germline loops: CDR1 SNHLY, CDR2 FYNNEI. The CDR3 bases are TGTGCCAGCAGCTCCTGGGACAGGGGAAACTCACCCCTCCACTTT. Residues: CASSSWDRGNSPLHF. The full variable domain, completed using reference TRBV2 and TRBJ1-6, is EPEVTQTPSHQVTQMGQEVILRCVPISNHLYFYWYRQILGQKVEFLVSFYNNEISEKSEIFDDQFSVERPDGSNFTLKIRSTKLEDSAMYFCASSSWDRGNSPLHFGNGTRLTVT.

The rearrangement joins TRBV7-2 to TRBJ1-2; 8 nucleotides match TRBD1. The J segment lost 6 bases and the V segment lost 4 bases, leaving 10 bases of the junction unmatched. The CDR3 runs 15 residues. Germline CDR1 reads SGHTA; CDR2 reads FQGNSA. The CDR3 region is CASSSYRQGLDGYTF. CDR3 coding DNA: TGTGCCAGCAGCTCATACCGACAGGGGTTGGATGGCTACACCTTC.

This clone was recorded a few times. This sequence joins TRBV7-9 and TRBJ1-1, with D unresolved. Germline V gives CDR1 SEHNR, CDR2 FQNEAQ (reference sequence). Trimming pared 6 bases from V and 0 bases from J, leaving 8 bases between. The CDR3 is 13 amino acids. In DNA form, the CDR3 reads TGTGCCAGCAGTTTGGAGCTGAACACTGAAGCTTTCTTT. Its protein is CASSLELNTEAFF.

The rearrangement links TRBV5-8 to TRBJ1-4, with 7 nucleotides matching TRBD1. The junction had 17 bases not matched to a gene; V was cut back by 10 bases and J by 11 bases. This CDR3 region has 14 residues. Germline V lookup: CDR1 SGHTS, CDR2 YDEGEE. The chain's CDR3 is CAGSDRQGYQKLFF. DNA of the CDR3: TGTGCCGGTAGCGACCGACAGGGATACCAGAAACTGTTTTTT.

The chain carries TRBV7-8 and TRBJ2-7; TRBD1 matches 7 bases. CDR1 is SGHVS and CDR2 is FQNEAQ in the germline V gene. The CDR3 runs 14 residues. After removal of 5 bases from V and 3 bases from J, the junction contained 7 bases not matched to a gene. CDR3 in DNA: TGTGCCAGCAGCGTGCCGGGACAGCACTACGAGCAGTACTTC. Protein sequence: CASSVPGQHYEQYF.

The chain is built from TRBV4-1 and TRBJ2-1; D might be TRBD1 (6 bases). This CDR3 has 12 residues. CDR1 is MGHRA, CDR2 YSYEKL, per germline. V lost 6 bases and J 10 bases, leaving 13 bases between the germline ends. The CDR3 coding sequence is TGCGCCAGCAGGGGGGCGGTCCAGGAGCAGTTCTTC. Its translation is CASRGAVQEQFF.

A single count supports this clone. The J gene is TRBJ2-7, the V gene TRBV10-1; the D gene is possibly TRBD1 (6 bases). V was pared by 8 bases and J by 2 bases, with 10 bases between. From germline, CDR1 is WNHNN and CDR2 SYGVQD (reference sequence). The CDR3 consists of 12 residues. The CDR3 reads CASGGQPYEQYF. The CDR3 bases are TGCGCCAGCGGAGGACAGCCCTACGAGCAGTACTTC.

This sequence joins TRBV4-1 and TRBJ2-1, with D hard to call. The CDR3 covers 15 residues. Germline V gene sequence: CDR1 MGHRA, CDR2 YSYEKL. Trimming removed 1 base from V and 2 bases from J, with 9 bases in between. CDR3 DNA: TGCGCCAGCAGCCAAGCGGGTGGGACCTACAATGAGCAGTTCTTC. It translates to CASSQAGGTYNEQFF.

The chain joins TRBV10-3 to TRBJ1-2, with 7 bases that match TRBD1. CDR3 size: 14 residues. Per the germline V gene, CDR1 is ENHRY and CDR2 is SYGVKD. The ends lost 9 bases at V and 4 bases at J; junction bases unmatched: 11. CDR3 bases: TGTGCCATAAGACAGGGAGGGGTCGGCTATGGCTACACCTTC. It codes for CAIRQGGVGYGYTF.

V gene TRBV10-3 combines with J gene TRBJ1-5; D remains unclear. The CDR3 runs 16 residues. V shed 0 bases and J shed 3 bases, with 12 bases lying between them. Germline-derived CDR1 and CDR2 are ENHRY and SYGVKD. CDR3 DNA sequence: TGTGCCATCAGTGAGTCGAGACCAGGCAACAATCAGCCCCAGCATTTT. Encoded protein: CAISESRPGNNQPQHF.

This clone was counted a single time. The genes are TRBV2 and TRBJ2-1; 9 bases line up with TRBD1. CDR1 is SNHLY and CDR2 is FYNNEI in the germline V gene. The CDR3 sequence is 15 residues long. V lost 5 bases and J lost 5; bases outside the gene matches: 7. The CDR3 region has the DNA TGTGCCAGCAGTTCCGGGACAGGGATGGACAATGAGCAGTTCTTC. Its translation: CASSSGTGMDNEQFF.

CDR3: CASSDTSAGGPYEQYF. The DNA of the CDR3 is TGTGCCAGCAGCGATACCTCAGCGGGGGGGCCCTACGAGCAGTACTTC. The chain employs TRBV5-4 and TRBJ2-7, with 10 bases lining up with TRBD2. CDR1 and CDR2 (germline): SGHNT, YYREEE (reference sequence). V shed 4 bases, J shed 2 bases, and the junction held 9 bases outside the gene matches. The length of the CDR3 is 16 residues.